This T cell receptor beta chain was identified during a study of T cell repertoires in cytomegalovirus infection. The wider study: Public TCR beta signatures provided an indication of both CMV infection and a matching HLA type. Study-wide findings and caveats: Ex vivo responses were dominated by HLA-C-restricted CMV-specific TCR beta clonotypes. The cumulative frequency of public TCR beta families distinguished individuals who carried CMV together with the relevant HLA.

For this clonotype: What it recognizes is unknown.

TCRdb reprocessed the reads with MiXCR, giving one entry per CDR3 protein. This sample yields around 450,000 distinct CDR3 sequences, of which approximately 31% are seen a single time; approximately 15% belongs to the top ten. Trimming pared 9 bases from V and 1 base from J, leaving 15 bases between. This CDR3 is built from 14 residues. The germline CDR1 and CDR2 sequences are LNHDA and SQIVND (reference sequence). The material sequenced was PBMCs. The rearrangement links TRBV19 to TRBJ1-1; D gene uncertain. This clonotype was sampled from a human donor in good health (CMV status not recorded). Some clones in this sample may be carry-over from other donors' samples. The CDR3 here is CASLRRAPNTEAFF. The CDR3 coding sequence is TGTGCCAGCCTCCGGAGGGCGCCGAACACTGAAGCTTTCTTT. Complete variable domain (other parts from reference TRBV19 and TRBJ1-1): DGGITQSPKYLFRKEGQNVTLSCEQNLNHDAMYWYRQDPGQGLRLIYYSQIVNDFQKGDIAEGYSVSREKKESFPLTVTSAQKNPTAFYLCASLRRAPNTEAFFGQGTRLTVV.